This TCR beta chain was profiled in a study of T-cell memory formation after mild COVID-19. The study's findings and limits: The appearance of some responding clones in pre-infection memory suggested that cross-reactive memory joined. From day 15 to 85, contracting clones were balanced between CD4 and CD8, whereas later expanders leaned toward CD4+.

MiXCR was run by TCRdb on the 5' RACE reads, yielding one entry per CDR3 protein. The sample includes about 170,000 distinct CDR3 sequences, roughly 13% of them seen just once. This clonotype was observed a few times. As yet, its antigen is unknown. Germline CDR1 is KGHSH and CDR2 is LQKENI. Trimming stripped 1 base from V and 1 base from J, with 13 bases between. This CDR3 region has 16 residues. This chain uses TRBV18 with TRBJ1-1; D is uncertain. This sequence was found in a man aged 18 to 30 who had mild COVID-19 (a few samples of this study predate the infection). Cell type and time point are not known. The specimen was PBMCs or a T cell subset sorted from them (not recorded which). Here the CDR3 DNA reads TGTGCCAGCTCACCACTATTCCCCGGCGGGAACACTGAAGCTTTCTTT. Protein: CASSPLFPGGNTEAFF.